This TCR beta chain was captured by sequencing in a study of identical twins. Overall study results and limits: Invariant MAIT and iNKT cells may have partly biased zero-insertion analyses.

TCRdb processed the 5' RACE reads anew with MiXCR; each CDR3 protein has one entry. The table lists 600,000 to 700,000 distinct CDR3 sequences, around 20% of them singletons. The CDR3 extends over 12 amino acids. The V and J ends lost 5 bases and 9 bases respectively, with 14 bases between them. Germline CDR1 reads MNHNY; CDR2 reads SVGAGI (reference sequence). Details on this clonotype: Its antigen is unknown.

A further study also used this sample, focusing on T cells expressing NK-cell markers.

The V call is TRBV6-6, the J call TRBJ2-7, with D possibly matching TRBD2 (5 bases). The specimen sequenced was PBMCs. The clonotype originates from a woman aged 18-35 years in good health. CDR3 protein: CASSPTPGRQYF. The CDR3 bases are TGTGCCAGCAGTCCGACCCCGGGGAGGCAGTACTTC.